This record looks at one T cell receptor (beta chain) sequence and its context. Its antigen is currently unknown. Russia was home to the donors, healthy Caucasian individuals aged roughly 6 to 90. Each sample used at least 7 million PBMCs. The data were obtained in a study of blood T cells in healthy people across ages. Sample-barcoded 5' priming and a J-beta primer mix drove a second PCR of 7 to 11 cycles. TCRdb re-derived calls from the 5' RACE reads in MiXCR, one entry per CDR3 protein. The sample records 550,000 to 600,000 distinct CDR3 sequences, approximately 30% being singletons. Study-wide results and limits: With unsorted PBMCs, a conclusive comparison of naive versus antigen-experienced cells was not possible.

Germline V gene sequence: CDR1 LGHNA, CDR2 YNFKEQ. The CDR3 consists of 17 residues. V shed 4 bases, J shed 5 bases, and the junction held 12 bases outside the gene matches. This TCR was recovered from a woman between 65 and 79 years old in good health. The chain carries TRBV4-2 and TRBJ2-1, with 9 bases fitting TRBD2. The sample consisted of blood. The CDR3, as DNA: TGTGCCAGCAGCCGGGTTGGAGGGGCGGGGGGGAACAATGAGCAGTTCTTC. It specifies CASSRVGGAGGNNEQFF.